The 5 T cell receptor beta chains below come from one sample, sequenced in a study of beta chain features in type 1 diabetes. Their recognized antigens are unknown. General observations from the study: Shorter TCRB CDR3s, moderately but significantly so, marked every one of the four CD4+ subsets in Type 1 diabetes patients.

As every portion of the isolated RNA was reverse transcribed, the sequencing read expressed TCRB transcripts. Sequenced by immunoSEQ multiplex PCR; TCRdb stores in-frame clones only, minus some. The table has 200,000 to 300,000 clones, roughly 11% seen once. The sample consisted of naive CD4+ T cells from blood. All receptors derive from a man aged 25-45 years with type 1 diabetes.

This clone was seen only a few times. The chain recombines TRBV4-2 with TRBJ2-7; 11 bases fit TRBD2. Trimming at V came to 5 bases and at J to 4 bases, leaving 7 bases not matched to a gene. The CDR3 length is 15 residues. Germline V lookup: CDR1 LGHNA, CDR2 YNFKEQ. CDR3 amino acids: CASSRRLAGPYEQYF. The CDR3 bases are TGTGCCAGCAGCAGGCGACTAGCGGGGCCGTACGAGCAGTACTTC.

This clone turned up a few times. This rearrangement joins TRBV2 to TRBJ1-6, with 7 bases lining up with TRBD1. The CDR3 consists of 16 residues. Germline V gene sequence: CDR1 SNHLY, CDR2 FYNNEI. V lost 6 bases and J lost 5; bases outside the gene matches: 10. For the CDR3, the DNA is TGTGCCAGCAGGAACGCTAATGGACAGGATAATTCACCCCTCCACTTT. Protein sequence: CASRNANGQDNSPLHF.

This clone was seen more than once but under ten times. The DNA for the CDR3 is TGTGCCATCAGGATGGACACCCACAATGAGCAGTTCTTC. Amino acid sequence: CAIRMDTHNEQFF. The rearrangement joins TRBV10-3 to TRBJ2-1; weak D call: TRBD1 (5 bases). Germline V CDR1 and CDR2: ENHRY, SYGVKD. This CDR3 spans 13 amino acids. Trimming left V 6 bases short and J 5 bases short, with 11 bases between.

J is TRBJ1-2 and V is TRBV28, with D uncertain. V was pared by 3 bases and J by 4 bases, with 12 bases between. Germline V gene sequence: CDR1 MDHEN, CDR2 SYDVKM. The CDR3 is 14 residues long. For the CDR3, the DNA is TGTGCCAGCAGTTTGGATGGTTACAGCTATGGCTACACCTTC. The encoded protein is CASSLDGYSYGYTF.

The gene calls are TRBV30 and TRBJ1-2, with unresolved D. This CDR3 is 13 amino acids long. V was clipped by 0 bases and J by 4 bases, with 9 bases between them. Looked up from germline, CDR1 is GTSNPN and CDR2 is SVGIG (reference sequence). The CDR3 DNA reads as TGTGCCTGGAGTGTACATGGCCGCTATGGCTACACCTTC. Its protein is CAWSVHGRYGYTF.